Sequencing of this TCR beta chain was carried out in a study of radiotherapy plus CTLA-4 blockade in lung cancer. Study-wide findings and caveats: Tumor-origin TCR clones grew in blood after radiotherapy plus ipilimumab. Early blood T cell clone dynamics reportedly forecast response best, with interferon-beta.

Patients with chemo-refractory metastatic non-small-cell lung cancer received focal radiation plus CTLA-4 blockade with ipilimumab. Remarks on this clone: Its antigen is still unknown.

Sequencing used immunoSEQ multiplex PCR; TCRdb keeps in-frame clones, though not all of them. The sample lists about 110,000 clones, more than 75% occurring once. The V gene lost 0 bases and the J gene lost 1 base, with 15 bases spanning the gap. CDR3 length: 17 residues. Looked up from germline, CDR1 is MGHRA and CDR2 is YSYEKL. The chain has TRBV4-1 and TRBJ1-1, with D possibly being TRBD1 (6 bases). The sample was peripheral blood, taken from a patient treated with radiotherapy plus ipilimumab. This clonotype was sampled from a human donor with non-small cell lung cancer that progressed on radiotherapy plus ipilimumab. Some clones in this sample may be carry-over from other donors' samples. The DNA for the CDR3 is TGCGCCAGCAGCCAAGATTTGCCAGGGGCCGGGAACACTGAAGCTTTCTTT. Translated, it gives CASSQDLPGAGNTEAFF.